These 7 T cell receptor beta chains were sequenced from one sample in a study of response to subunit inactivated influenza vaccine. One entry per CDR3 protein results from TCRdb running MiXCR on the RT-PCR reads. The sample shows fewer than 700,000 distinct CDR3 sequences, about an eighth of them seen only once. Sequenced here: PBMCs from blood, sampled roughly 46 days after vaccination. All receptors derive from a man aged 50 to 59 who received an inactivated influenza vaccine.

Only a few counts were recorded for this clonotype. The DNA of the CDR3 is TGTGCCAGCAGCTTCGGACAGGGAAGAATTTCACCCCTCCACTTT. Translation: CASSFGQGRISPLHF. The chain has TRBV7-9 and TRBJ1-6; 8 bases fit TRBD1. Germline loops: CDR1 SEHNR, CDR2 FQNEAQ (reference sequence). The CDR3 runs 15 residues. Trimming cost V 3 bases and J 9 bases; bases outside gene matches: 7.

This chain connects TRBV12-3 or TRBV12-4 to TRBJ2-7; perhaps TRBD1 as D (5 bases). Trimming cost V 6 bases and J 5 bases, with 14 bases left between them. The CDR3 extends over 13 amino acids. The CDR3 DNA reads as TGTGCCAGCAGCCCCCAGGGCCCCCACGAGCAGTACTTC. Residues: CASSPQGPHEQYF.

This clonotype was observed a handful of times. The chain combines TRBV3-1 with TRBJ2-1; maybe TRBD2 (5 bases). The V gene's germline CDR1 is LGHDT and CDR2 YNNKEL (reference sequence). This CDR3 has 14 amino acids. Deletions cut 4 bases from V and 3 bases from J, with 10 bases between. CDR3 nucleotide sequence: TGTGCCAGCAGCCCCGCGGACTTCTACAATGAGCAGTTCTTC. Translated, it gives CASSPADFYNEQFF.

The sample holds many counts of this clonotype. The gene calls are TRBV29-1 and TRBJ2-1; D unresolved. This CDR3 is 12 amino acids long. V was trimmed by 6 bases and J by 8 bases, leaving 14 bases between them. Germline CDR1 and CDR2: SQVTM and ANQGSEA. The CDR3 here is CSVGPSFDEQFF. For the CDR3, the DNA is TGCAGCGTCGGGCCCAGTTTCGATGAGCAGTTCTTC.

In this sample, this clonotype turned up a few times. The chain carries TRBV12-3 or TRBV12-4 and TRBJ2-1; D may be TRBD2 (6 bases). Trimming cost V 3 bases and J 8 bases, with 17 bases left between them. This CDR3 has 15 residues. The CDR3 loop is CASSFRRGTPHEQFF. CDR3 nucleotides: TGTGCCAGCAGTTTTAGACGGGGGACGCCCCATGAGCAGTTCTTC.

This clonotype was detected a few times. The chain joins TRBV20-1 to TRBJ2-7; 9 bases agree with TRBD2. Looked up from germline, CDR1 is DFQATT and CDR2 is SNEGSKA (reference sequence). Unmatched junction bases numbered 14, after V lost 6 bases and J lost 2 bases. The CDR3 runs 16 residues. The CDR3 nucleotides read TGCAGTGCCCCTTCCCCGACTAGCGGTAAACCCTACGAGCAGTACTTC. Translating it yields CSAPSPTSGKPYEQYF.

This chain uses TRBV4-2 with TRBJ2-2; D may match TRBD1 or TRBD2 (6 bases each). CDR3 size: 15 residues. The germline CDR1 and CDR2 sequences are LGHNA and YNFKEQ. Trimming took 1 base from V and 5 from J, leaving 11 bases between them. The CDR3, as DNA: TGTGCCAGCAGCCAAGGATGGGGGGCGACCGGGGAGCTGTTTTTT. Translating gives CASSQGWGATGELFF.